The source of this TCR beta chain is a study of human T cells and chemical hapten exposure. Whole-study context: Small volume differences among pooled libraries mainly caused per-sample TCR yield variation.

The CDR3 covers 13 residues. In germline, CDR1 is SGHRS, CDR2 YFSETQ. Deletions cut 0 bases from V and 5 bases from J, with 8 bases between. The library attached unique molecular identifiers to individual cDNA molecules. Original handling: Samples had a median of roughly 100,000 TCRs, ranging about 20,000 to 700,000. TCRdb analysed the RACE reads with MiXCR anew, one entry per CDR3 protein. TCRdb, not the original authors, processed these V and J calls. The sample lists approximately 84,000 distinct CDR3 sequences, about 8.7% occurring once. This clonotype was counted once. The antigen is not known. Study-level findings and limits: TCRs exceeding a frequency of 1 in 1000 stayed unchanged under DPC sensitization.

The time point denotes: healthy volunteer bleed at 6 weeks. Total RNA came from unfractionated whole blood. J is TRBJ2-5 and V is TRBV5-1; D perhaps matches TRBD2 (6 bases). This receptor was taken from a male donor in good health. Some clones in this sample may be carry-over from other donors' samples. The sequenced sample consisted of whole blood. CDR3 DNA sequence: TGCGCCAGCAGCTTGGGGGGAGGCGAGACCCAGTACTTC. Protein product: CASSLGGGETQYF.